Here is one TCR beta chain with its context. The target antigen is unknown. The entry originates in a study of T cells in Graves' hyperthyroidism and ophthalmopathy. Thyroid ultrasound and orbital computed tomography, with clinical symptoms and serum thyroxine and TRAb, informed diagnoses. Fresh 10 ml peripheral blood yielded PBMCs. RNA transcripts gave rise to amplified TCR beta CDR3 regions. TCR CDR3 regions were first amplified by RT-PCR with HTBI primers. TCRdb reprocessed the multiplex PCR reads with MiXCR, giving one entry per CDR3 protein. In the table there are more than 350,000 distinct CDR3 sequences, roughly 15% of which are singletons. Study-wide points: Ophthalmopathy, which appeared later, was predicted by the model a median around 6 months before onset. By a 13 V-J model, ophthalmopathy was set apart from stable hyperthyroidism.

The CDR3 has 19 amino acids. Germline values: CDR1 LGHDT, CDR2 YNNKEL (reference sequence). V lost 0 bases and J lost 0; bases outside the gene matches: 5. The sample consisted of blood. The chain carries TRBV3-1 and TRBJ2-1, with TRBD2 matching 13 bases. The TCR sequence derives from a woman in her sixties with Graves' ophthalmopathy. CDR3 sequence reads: CASSQEPGLAGVSYNEQFF. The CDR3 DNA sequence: TGTGCCAGCAGCCAAGAGCCTGGACTAGCGGGAGTCTCCTACAATGAGCAGTTCTTC.